Listed below are T cell receptor beta chains from one sample, sequenced in a study of chemoradiotherapy in HPV16-positive cancers. Data came from immunoSEQ multiplex PCR; TCRdb stores just in-frame clones and leaves some out. Of 30,000 to 50,000 clones in the sample, 75% to 85% are singletons; the top ten hold about 5%. The sample in question was blood, obtained from a patient who underwent chemoradiotherapy. The receptors were sampled from a human donor with HPV-associated anogenital cancer. CDR3s include the opening cysteine and the closing phenylalanine or tryptophan. D genes are given only for firm matches. Part of the rows lack a size; the others show once, few, many or a class for expanded clones.

CDR3aa | CDR3nt | v_gene | d_gene | abundance | j_gene | len
CATRGASSYNSPLHF | TGTGCCACCAGGGGGGCGAGCTCCTATAATTCACCCCTCCACTTT | TRBV6-5 | TRBD1 | few | TRBJ1-6 | 15
CASSPLWREQETQYF | TGTGCCAGCAGCCCACTCTGGCGGGAACAAGAGACCCAGTACTTC | TRBV7-9 | NA | NA | TRBJ2-5 | 15
CASTWTSGTYNEQFF | TGTGCCAGCACCTGGACTAGCGGGACCTACAATGAGCAGTTCTTC | TRBV2 | TRBD2 | NA | TRBJ2-1 | 15
CAISAPSGDTDTQYF | TGTGCCATCAGCGCGCCTAGCGGGGACACAGATACGCAGTATTTT | TRBV10-3 | TRBD2 | NA | TRBJ2-3 | 15
CASSPVPGVTDTQYF | TGCGCCAGCAGCCCCGTCCCGGGGGTAACAGATACGCAGTATTTT | TRBV5-1 | NA | NA | TRBJ2-3 | 15
CATYRGGPYNEQFF | TGTGCCACATATCGCGGGGGCCCCTACAATGAGCAGTTCTTC | TRBV6-1 | NA | NA | TRBJ2-1 | 14
CASSERDGYNNSPLHF | TGTGCCAGTAGTGAGAGGGACGGCTATAATAATTCACCCCTCCACTTT | TRBV19 | NA | NA | TRBJ1-6 | 16
CASSIKGLANEQFF | TGTGCCAGTAGTATAAAGGGACTAGCCAATGAGCAGTTCTTC | TRBV19 | TRBD2 | NA | TRBJ2-1 | 14
CASRDTGGRSLHF | TGTGCCAGCAGGGACACAGGGGGAAGGTCCCTCCACTTT | TRBV6-1 | TRBD1 | once | TRBJ1-6 | 13
CASSPGQGAYEQYF | TGCGCCAGCAGCCCCGGACAGGGTGCCTACGAGCAGTACTTC | TRBV5-1 | TRBD1 | NA | TRBJ2-7 | 14
CASSRTGQETQYF | TGTGCCAGCTCAAGGACAGGGCAAGAGACCCAGTACTTC | TRBV18 | TRBD1 | NA | TRBJ2-5 | 13
CASSLAGGNTYEQYF | TGTGCCAGCAGCTTAGCGGGGGGGAATACCTACGAGCAGTACTTC | TRBV7-6 | TRBD2 | NA | TRBJ2-7 | 15
CSSTYEQYF | TGCAGCTCCACCTACGAGCAGTACTTC | TRBV29-1 | NA | NA | TRBJ2-7 | 9
CASSPRPGTGDYGYTF | TGTGCCAGCAGCCCACGACCTGGGACAGGGGACTATGGCTACACCTTC | TRBV11-2 | TRBD1 | few | TRBJ1-2 | 16
CASSQVGPAGNQPQHF | TGTGCCAGTAGTCAAGTTGGCCCGGCGGGGAATCAGCCCCAGCATTTT | TRBV19 | NA | NA | TRBJ1-5 | 16
CASSPPSRTGSSNEQFF | TGTGCCAGCTCACCCCCTTCTCGGACAGGGAGTAGCAATGAGCAGTTCTTC | TRBV18 | TRBD1 | NA | TRBJ2-1 | 17
CASSFGNTEAFF | TGTGCCAGCAGCTTCGGGAACACTGAAGCTTTCTTT | TRBV7-9 | NA | NA | TRBJ1-1 | 12
CASSPLGDEQFF | TGTGCCAGCAGCCCCCTTGGCGATGAGCAGTTCTTC | TRBV7-8 | NA | NA | TRBJ2-1 | 12
CSVDGYPKVYGYTF | TGCAGCGTTGACGGTTACCCAAAGGTCTATGGCTACACCTTC | TRBV29-1 | NA | few | TRBJ1-2 | 14
CASSQVSLAGGEQYF | TGCGCCAGCAGCCAAGTTTCCCTAGCGGGGGGCGAGCAGTACTTC | TRBV4-3 | TRBD2 | NA | TRBJ2-7 | 15
CASSLDGTYSTDTQYF | TGCGCCAGCAGCTTGGATGGGACGTATAGCACAGATACGCAGTATTTT | TRBV5-1 | NA | NA | TRBJ2-3 | 16
CASSRLTPGQGYEKLFF | TGTGCCAGCAGCCGCCTGACACCGGGACAGGGCTATGAAAAACTGTTTTTT | TRBV14 | TRBD1 | NA | TRBJ1-4 | 17
CASSFRTGLYGYTF | TGTGCCAGCAGTTTCCGGACAGGCCTCTATGGCTACACCTTC | TRBV27 | TRBD1 | NA | TRBJ1-2 | 14
CASSPGGLNTEAFF | TGTGCCAGCAGCCCGGGCGGGTTGAACACTGAAGCTTTCTTT | TRBV7-9 | NA | NA | TRBJ1-1 | 14
CASRYTQDSYGYTF | TGTGCCAGTAGGTATACCCAGGACTCCTATGGCTACACCTTC | TRBV19 | NA | NA | TRBJ1-2 | 14
CASSVQGARNEKLFF | TGCGCCAGCAGCGTACAGGGGGCACGAAATGAAAAACTGTTTTTT | TRBV5-1 | TRBD1 | NA | TRBJ1-4 | 15
CAWSLGQFKEPQHF | TGTGCCTGGAGTCTGGGACAGTTTAAGGAGCCCCAGCATTTT | TRBV30 | TRBD1 | NA | TRBJ1-5 | 14
CASSLTGGQETQYF | TGTGCCAGCAGCCTAACGGGGGGCCAAGAGACCCAGTACTTC | TRBV25-1 | TRBD2 | NA | TRBJ2-5 | 14
CASSMGQVLLDEQYF | TGTGCCAGTAGTATGGGGCAGGTTCTTCTAGACGAGCAGTACTTC | TRBV19 | NA | few | TRBJ2-7 | 15
CASKGGIADTQYF | TGTGCCAGCAAGGGGGGGATAGCAGATACGCAGTATTTT | TRBV2 | NA | NA | TRBJ2-3 | 13
CASSVALAGTDNEQFF | TGTGCCAGCAGCGTAGCACTAGCGGGGACCGACAATGAGCAGTTCTTC | TRBV9 | TRBD2 | NA | TRBJ2-1 | 16
CASSQGPGTQYF | TGCGCCAGCAGCCAAGGGCCTGGTACGCAGTATTTT | TRBV4-3 | NA | NA | TRBJ2-3 | 12
CASSLSGTVTEAFF | TGTGCCAGCAGCTTATCCGGGACGGTCACTGAAGCTTTCTTT | TRBV5-4 | NA | NA | TRBJ1-1 | 14
CASSDPTGNEQYF | TGCGCCAGCAGTGACCCGACAGGGAACGAGCAGTACTTC | TRBV10-2 | TRBD1 | once | TRBJ2-7 | 13
CASSIGSTDTQYF | TGTGCCAGTAGTATAGGTAGCACAGATACGCAGTATTTT | TRBV19 | NA | NA | TRBJ2-3 | 13
CAISIGTTQETQYF | TGTGCCATCAGTATTGGGACTACCCAAGAGACCCAGTACTTC | TRBV10-3 | TRBD2 | NA | TRBJ2-5 | 14
CASSFETAQAFF | TGTGCCAGCAGCTTCGAGACGGCGCAAGCTTTCTTT | TRBV5-6 | NA | NA | TRBJ1-1 | 12
CASSLDGQQETQYF | TGTGCCAGCAGCTTAGACGGACAGCAAGAGACCCAGTACTTC | TRBV13 | NA | NA | TRBJ2-5 | 14
CASSLKGNGKNIQYF | TGTGCCAGCAGCTTGAAAGGGAATGGCAAAAACATTCAGTACTTC | TRBV5-6 | NA | NA | TRBJ2-4 | 15
CASRTGAITDTQYF | TGTGCCAGCAGGACAGGGGCGATCACAGATACGCAGTATTTT | TRBV7-3 | TRBD1 | NA | TRBJ2-3 | 14
CASSLRLAGVASTDTQYF | TGCGCCAGCAGCTTGCGACTAGCGGGTGTAGCTAGCACAGATACGCAGTATTTT | TRBV5-1 | TRBD2 | NA | TRBJ2-3 | 18
CASSPGQAKETQYF | TGTGCCAGCAGCCCGGGACAGGCTAAAGAGACCCAGTACTTC | TRBV11-3 | TRBD1 | once | TRBJ2-5 | 14
CASTPGSNQPQHF | TGTGCCAGCACCCCGGGGAGCAATCAGCCCCAGCATTTT | TRBV27 | NA | NA | TRBJ1-5 | 13
CASKEGRAIQDIQYF | TGTGCCAGCAAAGAGGGTCGGGCTATTCAGGACATTCAGTACTTC | TRBV5-8 | NA | NA | TRBJ2-4 | 15
CASSPGAGDISYNEQFF | TGCGCCAGCAGCCCTGGGGCAGGGGACATCTCCTACAATGAGCAGTTCTTC | TRBV5-1 | NA | NA | TRBJ2-1 | 17
CASSLSTDTQYF | TGTGCCAGCAGCCTAAGCACAGATACGCAGTATTTT | TRBV5-4 | NA | NA | TRBJ2-3 | 12
CASSQDQTGAEKLFF | TGTGCCAGCAGCCAGGACCAGACAGGGGCCGAAAAACTGTTTTTT | TRBV9 | TRBD1 | NA | TRBJ1-4 | 15
CASSPPEAFEAFF | TGTGCCAGCTCACCACCTGAGGCGTTTGAAGCTTTCTTT | TRBV18 | NA | few | TRBJ1-1 | 13
CASTAGSTDTQYF | TGTGCCAGCACGGCAGGGAGCACAGATACGCAGTATTTT | TRBV4-2 | NA | NA | TRBJ2-3 | 13
CAGGDRVGTDTQYF | TGTGCCGGGGGGGACAGGGTAGGGACAGATACGCAGTATTTT | TRBV10-3 | TRBD1 | NA | TRBJ2-3 | 14